This T cell receptor (beta chain) appears in the sequencing data of a study of PD-1 blockade in mismatch repair-deficient tumors. Study at large: Enrolled about 2013-2016, patients had progressing, pretreated mismatch repair-deficient cancers of around twelve types.

Study outcomes and limitations: Tumor-resident clones, often absent from pretreatment blood, expanded after pembrolizumab and then contracted.

Every patient had mismatch repair deficiency by PCR or immunohistochemistry. The TCR-sequenced patients were three responders to pembrolizumab. The J segment lost 8 bases and the V segment lost 4 bases, leaving 8 bases of the junction unmatched. There are 15 residues in the CDR3. The germline V gene encodes CDR1 KGHSH and CDR2 LQKENI. Measured with immunoSEQ multiplex PCR; TCRdb has only the in-frame clones, and not every one. The data contain tens of thousands of clones, 81% of them singletons. This clone has a handful of counts. Its antigen is as yet unknown. This rearrangement joins TRBV18 to TRBJ1-3; 10 bases fit TRBD1. Sequenced here: peripheral blood, sampled 12 weeks after starting pembrolizumab. This sequence was found in an adult with mismatch repair-deficient cancer. CDR3 coding DNA: TGTGCCAGCTCACGGGGACAGGGGCGTGGGTACACCATATATTTT. Encoded protein: CASSRGQGRGYTIYF.